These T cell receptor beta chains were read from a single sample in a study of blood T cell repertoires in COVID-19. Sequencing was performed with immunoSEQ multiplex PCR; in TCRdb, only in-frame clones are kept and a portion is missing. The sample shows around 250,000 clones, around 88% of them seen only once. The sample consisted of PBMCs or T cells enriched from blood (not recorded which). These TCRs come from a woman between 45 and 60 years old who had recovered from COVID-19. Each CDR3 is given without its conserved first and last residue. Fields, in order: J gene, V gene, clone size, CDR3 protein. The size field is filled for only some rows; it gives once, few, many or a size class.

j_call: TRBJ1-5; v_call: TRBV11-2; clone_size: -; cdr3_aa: ASSGQGYSNQPQH
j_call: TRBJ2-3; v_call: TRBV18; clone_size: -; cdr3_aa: ASSPGTVLSSSTDTQY
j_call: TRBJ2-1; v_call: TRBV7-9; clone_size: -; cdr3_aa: ASSWGQGNTNEQF
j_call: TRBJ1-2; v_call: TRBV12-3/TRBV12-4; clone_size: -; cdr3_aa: ASSFYLTSRYT
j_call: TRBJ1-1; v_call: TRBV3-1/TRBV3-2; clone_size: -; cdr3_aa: ASSRGGTEAF
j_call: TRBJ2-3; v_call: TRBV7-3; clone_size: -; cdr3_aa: ASSLMSRVADTQY
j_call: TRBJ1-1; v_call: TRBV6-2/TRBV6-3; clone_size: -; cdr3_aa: ASSSDRDTEAF
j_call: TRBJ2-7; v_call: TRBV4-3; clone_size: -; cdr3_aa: ASSQEPGQVREQY
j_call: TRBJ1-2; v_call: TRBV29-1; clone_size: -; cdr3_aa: SATERHPAGGYT
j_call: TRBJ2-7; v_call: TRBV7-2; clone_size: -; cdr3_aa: ASSLGGQGAYEQY
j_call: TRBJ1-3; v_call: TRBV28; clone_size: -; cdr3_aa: ASSGQGRGNTIY
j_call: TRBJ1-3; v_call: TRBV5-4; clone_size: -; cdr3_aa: ASSFDRVGHTIY
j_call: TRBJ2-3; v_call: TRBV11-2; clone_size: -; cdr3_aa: ASSSPGGSALTDTQY
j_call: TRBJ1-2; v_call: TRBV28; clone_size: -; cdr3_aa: ASSLIWGGGGYT
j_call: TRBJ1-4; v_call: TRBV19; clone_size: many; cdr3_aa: ASSIVGRGRTNEKLF
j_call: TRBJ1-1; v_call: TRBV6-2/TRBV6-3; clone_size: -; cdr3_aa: ASSLRTGNTEAF
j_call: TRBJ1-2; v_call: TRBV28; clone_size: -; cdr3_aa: ASSLPLPQGGRYVYT
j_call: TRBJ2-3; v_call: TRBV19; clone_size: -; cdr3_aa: ASSQTSGSWADTQY
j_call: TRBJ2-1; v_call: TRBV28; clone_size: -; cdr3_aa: ASSPWTSGRGNEQF
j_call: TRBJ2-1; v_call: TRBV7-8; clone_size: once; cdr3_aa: ASSWGGAGASYNEQF
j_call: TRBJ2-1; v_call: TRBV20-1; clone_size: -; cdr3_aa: SASASGRAWI
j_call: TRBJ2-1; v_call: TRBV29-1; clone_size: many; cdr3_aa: SVDRTSSTYNEQF
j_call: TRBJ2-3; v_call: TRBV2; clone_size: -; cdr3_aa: ASTLGTGADTQY
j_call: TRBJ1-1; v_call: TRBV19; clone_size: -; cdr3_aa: ASSIPQGVRTEAF
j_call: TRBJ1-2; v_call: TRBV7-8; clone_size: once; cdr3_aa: ASSWGANYGYT
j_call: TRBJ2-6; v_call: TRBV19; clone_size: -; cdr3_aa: ASSPTGLAGDSGANVLT
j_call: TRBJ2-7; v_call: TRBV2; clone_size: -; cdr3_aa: ASRPGTLPYEQY
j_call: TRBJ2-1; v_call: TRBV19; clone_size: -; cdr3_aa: ASLAGGSYNEQF
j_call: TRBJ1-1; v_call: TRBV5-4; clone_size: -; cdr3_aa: ASRDRGRENTEAF
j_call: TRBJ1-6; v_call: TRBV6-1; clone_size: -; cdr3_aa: ASSGAGTGVYNSPLH
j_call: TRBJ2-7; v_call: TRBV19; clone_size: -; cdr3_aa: ASSISRQGEQY
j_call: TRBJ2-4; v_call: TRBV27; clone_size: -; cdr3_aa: ASSRSWDILAKNIQY
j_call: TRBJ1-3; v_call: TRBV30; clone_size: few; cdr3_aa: AWSWRGSSGNTIY
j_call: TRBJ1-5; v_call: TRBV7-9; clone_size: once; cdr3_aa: ASSAPQGASNQPQH
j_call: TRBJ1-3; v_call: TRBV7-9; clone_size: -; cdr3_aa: ASTKSDTPWDTIY
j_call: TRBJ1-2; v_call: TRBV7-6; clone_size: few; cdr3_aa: ASSPGQSVGGYT
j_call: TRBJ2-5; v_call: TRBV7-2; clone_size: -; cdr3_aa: ASSLIPEETQY
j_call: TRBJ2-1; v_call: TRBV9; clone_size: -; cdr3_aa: ASSATTGDGEQF
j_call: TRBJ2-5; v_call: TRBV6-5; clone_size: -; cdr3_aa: ASRPGTGFEDQY
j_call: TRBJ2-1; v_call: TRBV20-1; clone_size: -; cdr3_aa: SASSSGIYNEQF
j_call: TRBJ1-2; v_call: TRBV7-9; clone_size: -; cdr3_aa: ASSLAGGFGYT
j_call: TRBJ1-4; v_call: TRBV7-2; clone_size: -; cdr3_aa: ASSSREKLF